This is a list of T cell receptor beta chains from one sample in a study of T cells after yellow fever vaccination. TCRdb processed the 5' RACE reads anew with MiXCR; each CDR3 protein has one entry. The table shows about 360,000 distinct CDR3 sequences, with under 7.5% occurring only once. Sample: PBMCs, taken 5 days after the yellow fever booster vaccination. These receptor sequences come from a man younger than 40 who received the YFV17D yellow fever vaccine. Each CDR3 is given with its conserved first and last residue. Each record gives: clone size, V gene, J gene, D gene, CDR3 length, CDR3 protein, CDR3 DNA. A D gene is named only where the DNA matches it firmly. Only some rows state a clone size, as once, few, many or a class for expanded clones.

>few|TRBV29-1|TRBJ2-3|TRBD1|13
CSVVTGGTDTQYF
TGCAGCGTTGTAACAGGGGGGACAGATACGCAGTATTTT
>few|TRBV19|TRBJ2-1|TRBD1|14
CASRKTGGQDEQFF
TGTGCCAGTAGGAAGACAGGGGGCCAGGATGAGCAGTTCTTC
>many|TRBV29-1|TRBJ2-5|-|12
CSVDRTEETQYF
TGCAGCGTTGACCGTACCGAAGAGACCCAGTACTTC
>-|TRBV5-6|TRBJ2-3|-|14
CASTADGNTDTQYF
TGTGCCAGCACAGCCGATGGGAACACAGATACGCAGTATTTT
>-|TRBV2|TRBJ1-5|-|14
CASLREHSNQPQHF
TGTGCCAGTTTGAGAGAGCATAGCAATCAGCCCCAGCATTTT
>few|TRBV5-1|TRBJ2-2|TRBD1|15
CASSEDRGITGELFF
TGCGCCAGCAGCGAAGACAGGGGGATAACCGGGGAGCTGTTTTTT
>few|TRBV9|TRBJ2-3|TRBD2|20
CASSVGGLALRGGDWDTQYF
TGTGCCAGCAGCGTAGGAGGACTAGCATTACGTGGGGGCGATTGGGATACGCAGTATTTT
>many|TRBV7-8|TRBJ2-3|-|12
CASSWNTDTQYF
TGTGCCAGCAGCTGGAACACAGATACGCAGTATTTT
>-|TRBV20-1|TRBJ2-1|-|15
CSAAERSISYNEQFF
TGCAGTGCTGCGGAACGCTCAATCTCCTACAATGAGCAGTTCTTC
>-|TRBV20-1|TRBJ2-5|TRBD1|14
CSAPAGQGEETQYF
TGCAGTGCTCCGGCCGGACAGGGTGAAGAGACCCAGTACTTC
>-|TRBV7-6|TRBJ2-1|TRBD2|15
CASSSSAGGLGEQFF
TGTGCCAGCAGTTCCTCAGCGGGGGGTTTAGGGGAGCAGTTCTTC
>many|TRBV24-1|TRBJ2-1|TRBD1|14
CATSDTDRLGEQFF
TGTGCCACCAGTGATACGGACAGGTTAGGTGAGCAGTTCTTC
>-|TRBV20-1|TRBJ2-5|TRBD2|16
CSARDPVAGAAGTQYF
TGCAGTGCTAGGGATCCTGTAGCGGGAGCGGCCGGGACCCAGTACTTC
>few|TRBV29-1|TRBJ2-6|-|14
CSVPRDSGANVLTF
TGCAGCGTGCCTCGAGACTCTGGGGCCAACGTCCTGACTTTC
>few|TRBV3-1|TRBJ2-7|TRBD2|14
CASSQGLAGYEQYF
TGTGCCAGCAGCCAAGGACTAGCCGGATACGAGCAGTACTTC
>many|TRBV19|TRBJ1-1|TRBD1|14
CASSQQGTGTEAFF
TGTGCCAGTAGCCAACAGGGGACAGGCACTGAAGCTTTCTTT
>many|TRBV7-9|TRBJ2-1|TRBD2|14
CASSGTGLYNEQFF
TGTGCCAGCAGCGGGACGGGACTATACAATGAGCAGTTCTTC
>-|TRBV7-3|TRBJ2-1|-|13
CASSLGSGGEQFF
TGTGCCAGCAGCTTGGGGTCCGGGGGTGAGCAGTTCTTC
>-|TRBV7-2|TRBJ2-1|-|18
CASSLAGSSGLDYNEQFF
TGTGCCAGCAGCTTAGCGGGTAGTTCTGGACTGGATTACAATGAGCAGTTCTTC
>-|TRBV6-1|TRBJ2-6|-|17
CASKSGTVDSGANVLTF
TGTGCCAGCAAATCCGGGACTGTTGACTCTGGGGCCAACGTCCTGACTTTC
>few|TRBV19|TRBJ1-4|-|15
CASSRRGGPNEKLFF
TGTGCCAGTAGTAGGCGAGGCGGACCTAATGAAAAACTGTTTTTT
>many|TRBV6-1|TRBJ2-3|TRBD2|16
CASILPRGTGTDTQYF
TGTGCCAGCATCCTTCCGCGGGGGACGGGCACAGATACGCAGTATTTT
>-|TRBV3-1|TRBJ2-3|-|14
CASSFGTPTDTQYF
TGTGCCAGCAGCTTCGGGACTCCCACAGATACGCAGTATTTT
>many|TRBV6-4|TRBJ2-1|-|14
CASSESEFYNEQFF
TGTGCCAGCAGTGAATCAGAGTTCTACAATGAGCAGTTCTTC
>few|TRBV7-2|TRBJ1-1|-|14
CASSFQPLGTEAFF
TGTGCCAGCAGCTTTCAGCCCTTGGGCACTGAAGCTTTCTTT
>-|TRBV7-6|TRBJ2-7|TRBD2|13
CASGLAGGYEQYF
TGTGCCAGCGGGCTAGCGGGAGGCTACGAGCAGTACTTC
>few|TRBV6-1|TRBJ2-7|-|15
CAISPGGVSTYEQYF
TGTGCCATCTCTCCTGGCGGGGTATCCACCTACGAGCAGTACTTC
>many|TRBV7-2|TRBJ2-7|-|13
CASREASSYEQYF
TGTGCCAGCAGGGAAGCGAGTTCTTACGAGCAGTACTTC
>few|TRBV20-1|TRBJ1-6|-|16
CSAPLAGGNYNSPLHF
TGCAGTGCTCCCCTAGCGGGCGGGAACTATAATTCACCCCTCCACTTT
>-|TRBV7-9|TRBJ2-1|-|14
CASSLGPSFNEQFF
TGTGCCAGCAGCTTAGGTCCTAGTTTCAATGAGCAGTTCTTC
>many|TRBV29-1|TRBJ2-2|-|13
CSVNSLNTGELFF
TGCAGCGTTAACTCTCTAAACACCGGGGAGCTGTTTTTT
>-|TRBV6-5|TRBJ2-2|-|15
CASSLWGRSTGELFF
TGTGCCAGCAGTTTATGGGGCAGGTCCACCGGGGAGCTGTTTTTT
>many|TRBV10-3|TRBJ2-3|-|19
CAISALTGQATSSTDTQYF
TGTGCCATCAGTGCATTAACAGGACAAGCGACATCTAGCACAGATACGCAGTATTTT
>many|TRBV5-6|TRBJ2-1|TRBD2|17
CASSLSAAGDFHNEQFF
TGTGCCAGCAGCCTATCGGCAGCGGGAGATTTCCACAATGAGCAGTTCTTC
>-|TRBV20-1|TRBJ2-2|-|14
CSALRSINTGELFF
TGCAGTGCCCTGCGCTCCATTAACACCGGGGAGCTGTTTTTT
>few|TRBV24-1|TRBJ2-3|-|12
CATGGSTDTQYF
TGTGCCACCGGCGGCAGCACAGATACGCAGTATTTT
>-|TRBV5-1|TRBJ2-1|-|17
CASSLVTPNRAGNEQFF
TGCGCCAGCAGCTTGGTGACGCCGAATAGGGCGGGAAATGAGCAGTTCTTC
>-|TRBV5-5|TRBJ2-3|-|15
CASTKGIESTDTQYF
TGTGCCAGCACCAAGGGAATCGAATCCACAGATACGCAGTATTTT
>few|TRBV20-1|TRBJ2-3|-|17
CSASSGWRAASTDTQYF
TGCAGTGCTAGTTCCGGGTGGAGGGCGGCCAGCACAGATACGCAGTATTTT
>many|TRBV29-1|TRBJ2-3|-|12
CSLREDSDTQYF
TGCAGCTTAAGGGAAGATTCAGATACGCAGTATTTT
>few|TRBV15|TRBJ2-7|TRBD2|14
CATSRETSEYEQYF
TGTGCCACCAGCAGAGAGACTAGCGAGTACGAGCAGTACTTC
>many|TRBV14|TRBJ2-7|-|12
CASSQPNEEQYF
TGTGCCAGCAGCCAACCCAACGAGGAGCAGTACTTC
>few|TRBV7-9|TRBJ2-5|TRBD1|15
CASSFTGTAQETQYF
TGTGCCAGCAGCTTCACCGGGACAGCCCAAGAGACCCAGTACTTC
>-|TRBV20-1|TRBJ2-1|-|14
CSASRYPPYNEQFF
TGCAGTGCTAGTAGGTACCCGCCCTACAATGAGCAGTTCTTC